This T cell receptor beta chain is drawn from a study of OX40 agonist ivuxolimab in advanced cancers. Clones were sequenced by immunoSEQ multiplex PCR, and TCRdb holds only the in-frame ones, with some missing. The data contain approximately 62,000 clones, 88% of them seen just once; the ten biggest clones take up about 4.8%. Germline CDR1 MNHNS, CDR2 SASEGT. The CDR3 consists of 15 residues. Trimming took 4 bases from V and 1 from J, leaving 13 bases between them. The clonotype originates from an adult with an advanced solid tumor such as melanoma, head and neck, liver or kidney cancer. The V and J genes are TRBV6-1 and TRBJ1-1; D unresolved. Here the sequenced sample was CD4+ or CD8+ T cells sorted from blood, taken in a trial of the OX40 agonist ivuxolimab. CDR3 DNA: TGTGCCAGCAGTGTCCAGTCCCCCGCGAACACTGAAGCTTTCTTT. It yields the protein CASSVQSPANTEAFF.